This is a list of T cell receptor beta chains from one sample in a study of shared clonotypes between healthy human individuals. Generated by immunoSEQ multiplex PCR, the TCRdb table keeps only in-frame clones and is missing some. Among roughly 2.6 million clones, over 85% were seen once, and the ten largest hold over 0.12%. Sequencing used naive CD4+ T cells sorted from blood. All receptors derive from a man younger than 35 in good health. Both conserved end residues are part of each CDR3. The D gene is left open where the match is weak. Size values are once, few and many counts, or a class for expanded clones, and some rows have none.

TRBV7-6	few	NA	TRBJ1-1	CASSAAQGGVNTEAFF	TGTGCCAGCAGCGCAGCCCAGGGCGGAGTGAACACTGAAGCTTTCTTT
TRBV2	once	NA	TRBJ1-3	CASHPGADISGNTIYF	TGTGCCAGCCACCCAGGGGCTGATATCTCTGGAAACACCATATATTTT
TRBV6-1	once	NA	TRBJ2-5	CASSEEDGLQETQYF	TGTGCCAGCAGTGAAGAGGATGGGTTACAAGAGACCCAGTACTTC
TRBV11-2	NA	TRBD1	TRBJ2-7	CASSLGTGPSYEQYF	TGTGCCAGCAGCTTAGGGACAGGTCCTTCCTACGAGCAGTACTTC
TRBV15	NA	TRBD1	TRBJ2-1	CATSHDRASYNEQFF	TGTGCCACCAGCCATGACAGGGCCTCCTACAATGAGCAGTTCTTC
TRBV7-9	NA	TRBD2	TRBJ2-1	CASSPTSGRRYNEQFF	TGTGCCAGCAGCCCTACTAGCGGGAGGAGATACAATGAGCAGTTCTTC
TRBV7-9	NA	NA	TRBJ2-5	CASSRGRGVGETQYF	TGTGCCAGCAGCCGGGGGCGAGGGGTCGGGGAGACCCAGTACTTC
TRBV6-1	once	NA	TRBJ1-6	CASSVRPGDSPLHF	TGTGCCAGCAGTGTGAGGCCGGGGGATTCACCCCTCCACTTT
TRBV9	NA	TRBD2	TRBJ2-3	CASSPQREPTDTQYF	TGTGCCAGCAGCCCCCAGCGGGAGCCAACAGATACGCAGTATTTT
TRBV9	NA	TRBD2	TRBJ2-1	CASSVGRSGGLRDEQFF	TGTGCCAGCAGCGTAGGGAGGAGCGGGGGGTTAAGGGATGAGCAGTTCTTC
TRBV7-9	NA	NA	TRBJ2-6	CASSERYSGANVLTF	TGTGCCAGCAGCGAGAGGTACTCTGGGGCCAACGTCCTGACTTTC
TRBV28	NA	TRBD1	TRBJ1-1	CASSSTGTGYTEAFF	TGTGCCAGCAGTTCTACCGGGACAGGCTACACTGAAGCTTTCTTT
TRBV19	NA	TRBD2	TRBJ2-5	CASSTTSAKTQYF	TGTGCCAGTAGTACAACTAGCGCGAAGACCCAGTACTTC
TRBV6-5	NA	NA	TRBJ2-3	CASVNLDTQYF	TGTGCCAGCGTTAACCTCGATACGCAGTATTTT
TRBV30	NA	TRBD1	TRBJ2-3	CAWQGAGLTDTQYF	TGTGCCTGGCAGGGGGCAGGGCTCACAGATACGCAGTATTTT
TRBV7-9	NA	TRBD2	TRBJ2-5	CASTAPAGVQETQYF	TGTGCCAGCACCGCCCCTGCGGGAGTACAAGAGACCCAGTACTTC
TRBV27	NA	NA	TRBJ2-7	CASSSNIKQYF	TGTGCCAGCAGTTCCAATATAAAGCAGTACTTC
TRBV19	NA	TRBD1	TRBJ2-7	CASSIELLGQGSAYEQYF	TGTGCCAGTAGTATAGAACTTCTGGGACAGGGTAGTGCCTACGAGCAGTACTTC
TRBV6-5	NA	TRBD2	TRBJ2-7	CASSYAGGNYEQYF	TGTGCCAGCAGTTACGCGGGAGGGAACTACGAGCAGTACTTC
TRBV4-2	few	TRBD1	TRBJ1-4	CASSQERGTGKLFF	TGTGCCAGCAGCCAAGAGCGTGGGACAGGAAAACTGTTTTTT
TRBV6-6	once	NA	TRBJ1-2	CAGMGGGHGYGYTF	TGTGCCGGGATGGGCGGGGGGCATGGCTATGGCTACACCTTC
TRBV2	NA	NA	TRBJ2-2	CASSRQAINTGELFF	TGTGCCAGCAGTAGACAGGCGATCAACACCGGGGAGCTGTTTTTT
TRBV5-1	NA	NA	TRBJ2-5	CASSLGGTVETQYF	TGCGCCAGCAGCTTGGGGGGAACTGTGGAGACCCAGTACTTC
TRBV6-5	NA	NA	TRBJ1-2	CASKSREGNYGYTF	TGTGCCAGCAAATCACGGGAGGGTAACTATGGCTACACCTTC
TRBV11-2	NA	NA	TRBJ2-3	CASFSGGADTQYF	TGTGCCAGCTTTTCAGGGGGGGCAGATACGCAGTATTTT
TRBV5-1	NA	TRBD1	TRBJ1-6	CASSQGQSSYNSPLHF	TGCGCCAGCAGCCAGGGACAGAGCTCCTATAATTCACCCCTCCACTTT